This TCR beta chain came from a study of PD-L1 blockade in urothelial cancer. Study in general: Most patients, about 85% of the 29, were males with bladder-origin cancer.

Diagnoses among patients were locally advanced or metastatic urothelial carcinoma. The number of samples from each patient was between 1 and 8, taken pretreatment and on-treatment. Synthetic TCR analog templates were spiked into each PCR. The data were produced by immunoSEQ multiplex PCR, yet TCRdb's version contains in-frame clones alone and is incomplete. The table lists 20,000 to 25,000 clones, around 90% of them singletons. V was clipped by 2 bases and J by 6 bases, with 5 bases between them. The germline CDR1 and CDR2 sequences are KGHSH and LQKENI. This CDR3 contains 12 residues. Sequenced material: PBMCs, taken around atezolizumab (anti-PD-L1) treatment. The origin of this receptor is a man aged 50 to 59 with urothelial cancer. The chain recombines TRBV18 with TRBJ2-1, with a tentative D call TRBD2 (5 bases). Here the CDR3 DNA reads TGTGCCAGCTCACCAACTAGCAATGAGCAGTTCTTC. Protein: CASSPTSNEQFF.